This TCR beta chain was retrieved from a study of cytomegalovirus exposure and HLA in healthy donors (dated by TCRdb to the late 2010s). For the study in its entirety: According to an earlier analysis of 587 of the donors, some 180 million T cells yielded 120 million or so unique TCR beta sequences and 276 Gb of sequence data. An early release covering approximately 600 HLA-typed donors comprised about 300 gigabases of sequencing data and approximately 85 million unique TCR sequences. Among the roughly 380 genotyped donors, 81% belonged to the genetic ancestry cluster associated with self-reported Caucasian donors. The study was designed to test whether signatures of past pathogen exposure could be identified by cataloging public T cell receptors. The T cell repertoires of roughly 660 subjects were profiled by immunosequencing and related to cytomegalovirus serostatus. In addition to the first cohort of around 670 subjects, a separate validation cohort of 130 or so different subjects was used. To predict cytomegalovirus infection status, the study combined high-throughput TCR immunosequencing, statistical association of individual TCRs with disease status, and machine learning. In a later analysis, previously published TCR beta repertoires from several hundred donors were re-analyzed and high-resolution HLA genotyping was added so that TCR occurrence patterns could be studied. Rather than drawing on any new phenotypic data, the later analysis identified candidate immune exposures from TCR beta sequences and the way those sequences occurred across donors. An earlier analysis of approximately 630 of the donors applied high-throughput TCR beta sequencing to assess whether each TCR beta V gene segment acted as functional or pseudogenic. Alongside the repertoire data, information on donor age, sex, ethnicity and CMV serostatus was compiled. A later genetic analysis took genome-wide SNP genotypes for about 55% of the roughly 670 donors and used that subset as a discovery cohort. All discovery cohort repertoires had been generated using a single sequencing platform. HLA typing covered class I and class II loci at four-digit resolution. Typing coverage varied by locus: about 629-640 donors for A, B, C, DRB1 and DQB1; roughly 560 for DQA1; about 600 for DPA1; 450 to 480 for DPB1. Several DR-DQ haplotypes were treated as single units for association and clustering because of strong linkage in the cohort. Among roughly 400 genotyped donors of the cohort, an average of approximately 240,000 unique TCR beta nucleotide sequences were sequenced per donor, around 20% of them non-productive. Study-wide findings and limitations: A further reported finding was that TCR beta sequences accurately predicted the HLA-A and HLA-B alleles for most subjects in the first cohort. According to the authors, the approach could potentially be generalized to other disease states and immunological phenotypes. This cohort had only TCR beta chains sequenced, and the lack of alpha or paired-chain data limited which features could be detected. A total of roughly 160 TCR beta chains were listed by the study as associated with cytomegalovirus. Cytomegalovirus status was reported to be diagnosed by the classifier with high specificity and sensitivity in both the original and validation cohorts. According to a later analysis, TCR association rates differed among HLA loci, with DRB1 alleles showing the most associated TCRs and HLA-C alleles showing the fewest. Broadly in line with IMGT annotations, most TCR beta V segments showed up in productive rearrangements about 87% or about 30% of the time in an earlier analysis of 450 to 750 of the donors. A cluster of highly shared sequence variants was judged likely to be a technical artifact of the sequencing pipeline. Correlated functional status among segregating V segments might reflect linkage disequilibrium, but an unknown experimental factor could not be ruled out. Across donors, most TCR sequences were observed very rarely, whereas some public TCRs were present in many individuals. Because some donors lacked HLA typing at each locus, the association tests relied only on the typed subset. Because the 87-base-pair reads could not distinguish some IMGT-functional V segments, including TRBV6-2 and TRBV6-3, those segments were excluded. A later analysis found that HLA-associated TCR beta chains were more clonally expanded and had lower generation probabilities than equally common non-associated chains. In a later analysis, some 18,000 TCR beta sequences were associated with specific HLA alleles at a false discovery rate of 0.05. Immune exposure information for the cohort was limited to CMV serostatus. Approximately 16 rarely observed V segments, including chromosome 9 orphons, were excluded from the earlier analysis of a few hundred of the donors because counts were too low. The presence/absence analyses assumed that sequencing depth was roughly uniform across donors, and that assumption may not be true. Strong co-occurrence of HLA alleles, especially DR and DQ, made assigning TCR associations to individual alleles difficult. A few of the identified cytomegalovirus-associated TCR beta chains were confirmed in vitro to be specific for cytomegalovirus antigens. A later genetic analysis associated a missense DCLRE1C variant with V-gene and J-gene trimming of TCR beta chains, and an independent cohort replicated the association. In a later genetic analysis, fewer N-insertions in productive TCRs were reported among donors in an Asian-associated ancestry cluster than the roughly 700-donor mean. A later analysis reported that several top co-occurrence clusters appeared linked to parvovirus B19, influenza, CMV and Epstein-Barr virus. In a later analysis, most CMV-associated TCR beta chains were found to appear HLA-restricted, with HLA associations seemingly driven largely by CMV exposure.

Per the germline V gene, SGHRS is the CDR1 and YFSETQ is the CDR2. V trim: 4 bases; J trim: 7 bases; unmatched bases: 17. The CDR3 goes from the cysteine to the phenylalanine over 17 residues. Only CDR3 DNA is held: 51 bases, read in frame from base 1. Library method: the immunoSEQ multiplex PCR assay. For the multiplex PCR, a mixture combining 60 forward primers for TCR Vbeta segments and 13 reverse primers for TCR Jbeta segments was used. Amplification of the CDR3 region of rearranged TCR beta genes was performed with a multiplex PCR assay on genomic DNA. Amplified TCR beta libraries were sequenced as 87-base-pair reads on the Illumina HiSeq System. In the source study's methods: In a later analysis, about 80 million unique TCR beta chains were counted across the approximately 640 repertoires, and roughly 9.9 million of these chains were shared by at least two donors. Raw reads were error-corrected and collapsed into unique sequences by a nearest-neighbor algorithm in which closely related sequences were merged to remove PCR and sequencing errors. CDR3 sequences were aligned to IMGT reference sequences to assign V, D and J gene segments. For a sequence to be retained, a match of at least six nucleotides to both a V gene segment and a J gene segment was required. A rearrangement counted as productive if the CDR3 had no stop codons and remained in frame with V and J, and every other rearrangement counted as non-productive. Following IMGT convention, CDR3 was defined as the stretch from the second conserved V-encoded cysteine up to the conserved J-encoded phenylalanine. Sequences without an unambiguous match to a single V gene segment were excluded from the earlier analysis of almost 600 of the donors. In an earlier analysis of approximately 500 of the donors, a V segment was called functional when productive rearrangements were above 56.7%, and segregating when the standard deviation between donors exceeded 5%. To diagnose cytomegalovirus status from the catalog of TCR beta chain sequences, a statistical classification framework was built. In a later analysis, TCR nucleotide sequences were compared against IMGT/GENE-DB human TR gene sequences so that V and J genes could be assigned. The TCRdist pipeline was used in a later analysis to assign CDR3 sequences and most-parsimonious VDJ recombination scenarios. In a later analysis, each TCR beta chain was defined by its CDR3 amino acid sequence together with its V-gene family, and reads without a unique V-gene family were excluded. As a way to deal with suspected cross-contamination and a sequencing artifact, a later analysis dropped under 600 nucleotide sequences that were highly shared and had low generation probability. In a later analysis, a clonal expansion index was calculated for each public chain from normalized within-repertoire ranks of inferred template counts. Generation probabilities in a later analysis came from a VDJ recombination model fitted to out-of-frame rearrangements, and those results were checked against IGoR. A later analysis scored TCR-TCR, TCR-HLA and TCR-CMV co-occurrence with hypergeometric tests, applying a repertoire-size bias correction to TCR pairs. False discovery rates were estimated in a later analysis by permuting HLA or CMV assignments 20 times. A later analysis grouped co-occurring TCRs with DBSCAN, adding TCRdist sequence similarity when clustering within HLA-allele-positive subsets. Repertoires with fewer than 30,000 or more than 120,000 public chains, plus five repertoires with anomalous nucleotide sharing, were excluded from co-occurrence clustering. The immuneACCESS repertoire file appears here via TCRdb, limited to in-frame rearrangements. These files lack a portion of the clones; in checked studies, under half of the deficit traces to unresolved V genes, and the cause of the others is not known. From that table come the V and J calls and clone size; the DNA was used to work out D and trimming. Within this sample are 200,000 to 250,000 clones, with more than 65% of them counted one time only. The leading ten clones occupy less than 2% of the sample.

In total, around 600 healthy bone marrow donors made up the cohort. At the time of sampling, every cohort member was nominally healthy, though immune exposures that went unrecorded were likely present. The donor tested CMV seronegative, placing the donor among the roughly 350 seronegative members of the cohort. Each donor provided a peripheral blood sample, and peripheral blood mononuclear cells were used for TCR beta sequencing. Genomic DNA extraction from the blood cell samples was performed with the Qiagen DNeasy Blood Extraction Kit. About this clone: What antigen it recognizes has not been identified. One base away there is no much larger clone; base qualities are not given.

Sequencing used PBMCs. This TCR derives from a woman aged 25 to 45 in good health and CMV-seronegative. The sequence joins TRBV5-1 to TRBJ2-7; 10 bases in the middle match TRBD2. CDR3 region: CASSQASGGPPQAEQYF. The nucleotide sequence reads TGCGCCAGCAGCCAGGCTAGCGGGGGTCCGCCTCAGGCGGAGCAGTACTTC.